This T cell receptor (beta chain) was recorded in a study of T cells in Graves' hyperthyroidism and ophthalmopathy. Study results and limitations: Ophthalmopathy and stable hyperthyroidism were told apart by a 13 V-J model.

A remark on this clonotype: The antigen is unknown. Just one base apart from a much larger clone, this may be a read error.

The CDR3 is 17 amino acids. It was RNA transcripts that yielded the amplified TCR beta CDR3 regions. HTBI primers drove first-round RT-PCR of the TCR CDR3. TCRdb re-analysed the multiplex PCR reads in MiXCR, keeping a single row per CDR3 protein. The sample consists of hundreds of thousands of distinct CDR3 sequences, around 16% of them appearing once. No ophthalmopathy progression within 18 months constituted stable Graves' hyperthyroidism. Thyroid ultrasound and orbital computed tomography, with clinical symptoms and serum thyroxine and TRAb, informed diagnoses. It was 8 to 10 ml of fresh peripheral blood that supplied the PBMCs.

This TCR was sampled from a man between 40 and 49 years old with Graves' hyperthyroidism. The chain recombines TRBV12-3 or TRBV12-4 with TRBJ2-6; a weak D match, TRBD1 (5 bases). The specimen sequenced was blood. The CDR3 protein is CASSPRGRISGASVLTF. The CDR3 region has the DNA TGTGCCAGCAGTCCGAGAGGACGGATCTCTGGGGCCAGCGTCCTGACTTTC.